This is a list of T cell receptor beta chains from one sample in a study of a mutant IDH1 vaccine in newly diagnosed glioma. Libraries were prepared by immunoSEQ multiplex PCR; TCRdb keeps only in-frame clonotypes and omits some of them. The table shows around 60,000 clones, with roughly 80% occurring only once. These receptors are not linked to any known antigen. Sequences were derived from PBMCs, sampled from a glioma patient whose treatment included an IDH1 peptide vaccine. Receptor source: a man in his thirties or forties with glioma. Each CDR3 is given with its conserved first and last residue. A D gene is named only where the DNA matches it firmly. Clone size is shown for a subset of rows, as once, few, many or a class of expanded clone.

TRBV5-5,TRBJ2-7,TRBD1,.,CASSSGQGGLREQYF,TGTGCCAGCAGTTCGGGACAGGGAGGACTCCGCGAGCAGTACTTC
TRBV2,TRBJ2-5,.,.,CASSRDRTRETQYF,TGTGCCAGCAGTAGAGACAGGACCAGGGAGACCCAGTACTTC
TRBV7-2,TRBJ2-7,.,.,CASSKPGPYEQYF,TGTGCCAGCAGTAAACCGGGCCCCTACGAGCAGTACTTC
TRBV12-2,TRBJ2-7,.,.,CASRMWDDAYEQYF,TGTGCAAGCCGAATGTGGGATGACGCCTACGAGCAGTACTTC
TRBV5-6,TRBJ2-3,TRBD1,.,CASSLVQWDREPTDTQYF,TGTGCCAGCAGCTTGGTACAATGGGACAGGGAGCCCACAGATACGCAGTATTTT
TRBV5-1,TRBJ2-5,TRBD1,.,CASSLPTGAETQYF,TGCGCCAGCAGCTTACCCACAGGGGCGGAGACCCAGTACTTC
TRBV10-1,TRBJ2-5,TRBD2,.,CASMSSGGAETQYF,TGCGCCAGCATGTCTAGCGGGGGGGCGGAGACCCAGTACTTC
TRBV5-1,TRBJ1-6,.,.,CASSPGRDNSPLHF,TGCGCCAGCAGTCCCGGACGGGATAATTCACCCCTCCACTTT
TRBV28,TRBJ1-3,.,.,CASSLSRGTARGNTIYF,TGTGCCAGCAGTTTATCCCGGGGAACAGCCCGAGGAAACACCATATATTTT
TRBV29-1,TRBJ1-1,.,.,CSVVIDTEAFF,TGCAGCGTTGTAATAGACACTGAAGCTTTCTTT
TRBV10-3,TRBJ2-4,.,.,CAISPGTEKLAKNIQYF,TGTGCCATCAGCCCGGGCACAGAGAAACTAGCCAAAAACATTCAGTACTTC
TRBV15,TRBJ1-2,TRBD1,.,CATRTGRGHGYTF,TGTGCCACGAGGACAGGGCGGGGACATGGCTACACCTTC
TRBV14,TRBJ2-7,TRBD2,once,CASSFGLAGGPYEQYF,TGTGCCAGCAGCTTCGGACTAGCGGGGGGGCCGTACGAGCAGTACTTC
TRBV6-6,TRBJ2-7,.,.,CASSYSPQGSQYF,TGTGCCAGCAGTTACTCGCCTCAGGGGTCGCAGTACTTC
TRBV2,TRBJ2-1,.,.,CASREWWDNEQFF,TGTGCCAGCAGAGAGTGGTGGGACAATGAGCAGTTCTTC
TRBV7-6,TRBJ1-3,.,.,CGIRDARNTIYF,TGTGGGATACGGGACGCCCGGAACACCATATATTTT
TRBV6-1,TRBJ1-1,.,once,CASSGVWGNTEAFF,TGTGCCAGCAGTGGAGTGTGGGGGAACACTGAAGCTTTCTTT
TRBV5-1,TRBJ1-4,.,.,CASSLSNEKLFF,TGCGCCAGCAGCTTGAGTAATGAAAAACTGTTTTTT
TRBV6-5,TRBJ2-1,.,few,CASSYSSFNEQFF,TGTGCCAGCAGTTACTCGAGTTTTAATGAGCAGTTCTTC
TRBV19,TRBJ2-7,TRBD1,.,CASSRTGATYEQYF,TGTGCCAGTAGCCGGACAGGGGCAACCTACGAGCAGTACTTC
TRBV14,TRBJ1-1,TRBD1,few,CASSRYRGRNTEAFF,TGTGCCAGCAGCCGTTACAGGGGGAGGAACACTGAAGCTTTCTTT
TRBV7-9,TRBJ2-7,TRBD1,.,CASSVPGQEASYEQYF,TGTGCCAGCAGCGTCCCGGGACAGGAAGCATCCTACGAGCAGTACTTC
TRBV13,TRBJ1-5,.,.,CASSLGSGRQPQHF,TGTGCCAGCAGCTTAGGTTCCGGAAGACAGCCCCAGCATTTT